What follows are 30 T cell receptor beta chains derived from one specimen sequenced in a study of T cell repertoires in cytomegalovirus infection. Antigens for these TCRs are unknown. TCRdb passed the reads through MiXCR, listing each CDR3 protein once. The table lists roughly 700,000 distinct CDR3 sequences, around 35% of them singletons. The sequenced sample was cultured PBMCs, obtained from culture after CMV antigen stimulation. The receptor set was obtained from a human donor in good health (CMV status not recorded). Some clones in this sample may be carry-over from other donors' samples.

The chain recombines TRBV6-2 or TRBV6-3 with TRBJ2-6, with TRBD2 as a possible D gene (6 bases). The germline V and J ends were trimmed by 2 bases and 1 base, with 9 bases remaining between them. The CDR3 covers 16 residues. Germline CDR1 MNHEY, CDR2 SVGEGT. The CDR3 here is CASSYLEGSGANVLTF. The CDR3 nucleotides are TGTGCCAGCAGTTACCTGGAGGGGTCTGGGGCCAACGTCCTGACTTTC.

This clonotype occurred a few times. The CDR3 bases are TGTGCCAGCAGCACGACCCGGGAGCAGTACTTC. Amino acid sequence: CASSTTREQYF. This chain links TRBV7-2 with TRBJ2-7; D gene uncertain. V lost 5 bases and J 7 bases, leaving 9 bases between the germline ends. The CDR3 covers 11 residues. The germline CDR1 and CDR2 sequences are SGHTA and FQGNSA.

The chain couples TRBV7-2 to TRBJ1-5, with D possibly matching TRBD1 (6 bases). The CDR3 is 16 residues long. The germline CDR1 and CDR2 sequences are SGHTA and FQGNSA. V gave up 1 base and J gave up 6 bases, with 16 bases separating them. The CDR3 sequence: CASSLGNRDGGQPQHF. CDR3 sequence (DNA): TGTGCCAGCAGCTTAGGCAACAGGGATGGGGGTCAGCCCCAGCATTTT.

There are many counts of this clonotype. The CDR3 nucleotides are TGTGCCAGCAGCTTATTTGAGAACACTGAAGCTTTCTTT. This gives the protein CASSLFENTEAFF. The chain is built from TRBV7-2 and TRBJ1-1; D is unresolved. The CDR3 has 13 residues. With 2 bases removed from V and 1 base from J, the gap between germline ends came to 5 bases. From germline, CDR1 is SGHTA and CDR2 FQGNSA.

This clonotype has just a few counts. The rearrangement joins TRBV7-2 to TRBJ2-1, with D unresolved. The CDR3 has 15 amino acids. V was shortened by 5 bases and J by 2 bases, with 13 bases between the two germline ends. Germline V gene lookup returns CDR1 SGHTA and CDR2 FQGNSA. CDR3 amino acids: CASSLGPVTYNEQFF. The CDR3 region has the DNA TGTGCCAGCAGCCTCGGACCGGTAACCTACAATGAGCAGTTCTTC.

The chain employs TRBV7-8 and TRBJ2-5, with 8 bases aligning to TRBD2. V lost 3 bases, J lost 4 bases, and 4 bases stayed unmatched. Germline V gives CDR1 SGHVS, CDR2 FQNEAQ. The CDR3 has 14 amino acids. CDR3 sequence (DNA): TGTGCCAGCAGCTTGGACGGGAGGGGAGAGACCCAGTACTTC. It is translated as CASSLDGRGETQYF.

The CDR3 nucleotides read TGTGCCAGCAATCTTCCGGGACAGGGTGTAGACGAGCAGTACTTC. Its translation: CASNLPGQGVDEQYF. This rearrangement joins TRBV6-1 to TRBJ2-7, with 9 bases identical to TRBD1. The V gene's germline CDR1 is MNHNS and CDR2 SASEGT. The CDR3 length is 15 residues. With 7 bases clipped from V and 5 bases from J, the junction kept 12 bases outside the gene matches.

The chain is built from TRBV15 and TRBJ2-3; unclear D gene. Trimming pared 4 bases from V and 1 base from J, leaving 9 bases between. CDR1 and CDR2 (germline): LNHNV, YYDKDF (reference sequence). The CDR3 covers 14 residues. The CDR3, as DNA: TGTGCCACCAGCAAACAGATGGGCACAGATACGCAGTATTTT. Its protein product is CATSKQMGTDTQYF.

The chain carries TRBV7-8 and TRBJ1-3; 7 nucleotides agree with TRBD1. CDR1 is SGHVS and CDR2 is FQNEAQ in the germline V gene. The CDR3 loop spans 17 amino acids. V shed 2 bases and J 9 bases; nucleotides not matched to a gene: 16. This CDR3 is CASSLRGLGAVSGTIYF. CDR3 bases: TGTGCCAGCAGCTTAAGGGGGCTCGGGGCAGTATCAGGCACCATATATTTT.

This chain connects TRBV6-8 to TRBJ2-7, with D tentatively TRBD1 or TRBD2 (6 bases each). Germline V gene sequence: CDR1 MNHGY, CDR2 SAAAGT. Trimming left V 2 bases short and J 2 bases short, with 10 bases between. The CDR3 has 14 amino acids. CDR3: CASSYGGLTYEQYF. CDR3 nucleotides: TGTGCCAGCAGTTACGGGGGGCTGACCTACGAGCAGTACTTC.

This clonotype was recorded a few times. The rearrangement joins TRBV6-6 to TRBJ2-7; TRBD1 agrees at 7 bases. The trim removed 2 bases at V and 5 bases at J, leaving 15 bases unmatched. The CDR3 runs 17 residues. The germline CDR1 and CDR2 sequences are MNHNY and SVGAGI (reference sequence). CDR3 loop: CASSYREQGLGLDEQYF. In nucleotides, the CDR3 is TGTGCCAGCAGTTACCGTGAACAGGGGCTGGGTCTAGACGAGCAGTACTTC.

At least ten counts were recorded for this clonotype. The J gene is TRBJ1-6, the V gene TRBV12-3 or TRBV12-4; TRBD1 might be the D (5 bases). V was clipped by 1 base and J by 5 bases, with 12 bases between them. The CDR3 contains 16 residues. The CDR3 region is CASSLVAGLNNSPLHF. CDR3 coding DNA: TGTGCCAGCAGTTTAGTGGCGGGACTGAATAATTCACCCCTCCACTTT.

This clonotype was counted between two and nine times. V is TRBV7-9 and J is TRBJ2-7, with TRBD2 matching over 7 bases. CDR1 is SEHNR and CDR2 is FQNEAQ in the germline V gene (reference sequence). V gave up 5 bases and J gave up 3 bases; unmatched junction bases: 7. The CDR3 covers 14 residues. The CDR3: CASSAGLEYYEQYF. The CDR3 region has the DNA TGTGCCAGCAGCGCCGGACTAGAATACTACGAGCAGTACTTC.

This chain uses TRBV7-9 with TRBJ1-1; no firm D call. The V end was cut by 7 bases, the J end by 4 bases, with 19 bases between. This CDR3 has 15 amino acids. CDR1 is SEHNR and CDR2 is FQNEAQ in the germline V gene (reference sequence). CDR3 region: CASITTATDSTEAFF. The DNA of the CDR3 is TGTGCCAGCATCACAACTGCCACAGACTCCACTGAAGCTTTCTTT.

This clonotype was observed many times. V and J are TRBV12-3 or TRBV12-4 and TRBJ1-6; D may be TRBD1 (5 bases). The CDR3 consists of 14 residues. Between the trimmed V and J ends, which lost 3 bases and 9 bases, there was a span of 12 bases. The CDR3 here is CASSFLGRGSPLHF. The CDR3 coding sequence is TGTGCCAGCAGTTTTTTGGGAAGGGGTTCACCCCTCCACTTT.

This clonotype was counted only a few times. The gene calls are TRBV7-2 and TRBJ1-4; TRBD1 is a possible D gene (5 bases). CDR1 and CDR2 (germline): SGHTA, FQGNSA. The CDR3 runs to 15 residues. The V and J ends lost 5 bases and 7 bases respectively, with 17 bases between them. DNA for the CDR3: TGTGCCAGCAGCCCGGGGAGGGGAAGCGGTGAAAAACTGTTTTTT. It translates to CASSPGRGSGEKLFF.

This clonotype showed up just a few times. The genes are TRBV5-1 and TRBJ1-5; D is uncertain. From germline, CDR1 is SGHRS and CDR2 YFSETQ. CDR3 length equals 17 residues. V was shortened by 4 bases and J by 1 base, with 18 bases between the two germline ends. The CDR3 region is CASSISRSPASNQPQHF. Here the CDR3 DNA reads TGCGCCAGCAGCATAAGTCGATCCCCAGCAAGCAATCAGCCCCAGCATTTT.

The chain has TRBV5-4 and TRBJ2-1; TRBD2 matches at 9 bases. Trimming took 9 bases from V and 0 from J; bases not matched to a gene: 13. The germline V gene has CDR1 SGHNT and CDR2 YYREEE (reference sequence). The CDR3 is made up of 17 amino acids. CDR3 loop: CATKSGRLRSSYNEQFF. The CDR3 DNA reads TGTGCCACCAAGAGCGGGAGGCTCAGAAGCTCCTACAATGAGCAGTTCTTC.

This clonotype was detected only a few times. The V call is TRBV7-8, the J call TRBJ2-1; D is perhaps TRBD2 (5 bases). V shed 8 bases and J shed 9 bases, with 20 bases lying between them. The CDR3 has 14 residues. Germline V gene data show CDR1 as SGHVS and CDR2 as FQNEAQ. The DNA for the CDR3 is TGTGCCAGCCGGACTGTAGCCCCCGGGTTTGAGCAGTTCTTC. This translates into CASRTVAPGFEQFF.

A single count supports this clonotype. The rearrangement joins TRBV20-1 to TRBJ2-7, with 7 bases fitting TRBD1. V dropped 3 bases and J dropped 5; count of bases not matched to a gene: 7. Germline CDR1 DFQATT, CDR2 SNEGSKA (reference sequence). The CDR3 is made up of 13 amino acids. The DNA of the CDR3 is TGCAGTGCTAGGGGTGGGACAGCCCACGAGCAGTACTTC. Translated, it gives CSARGGTAHEQYF.

The V call is TRBV9, the J call TRBJ2-1; the D is unclear. V dropped 3 bases and J dropped 7 bases, with 14 bases sitting between them. The CDR3 loop spans 14 amino acids. Germline values: CDR1 SGDLS, CDR2 YYNGEE. The CDR3 bases are TGTGCCAGCAGCGCTTTGACTGCGTCAAATGAGCAGTTCTTC. Amino acids: CASSALTASNEQFF.

This clonotype was seen a few times. V usage is TRBV14 and J usage is TRBJ1-6; a possible D gene is TRBD1 (5 bases). The V and J ends lost 6 bases and 5 bases respectively, with 11 bases between them. The germline CDR1 and CDR2 sequences are SGHDN and FVKESK. This CDR3 spans 14 amino acids. CDR3 DNA sequence: TGTGCCAGCAGACAGGAGGGGAATAATTCACCCCTCCACTTT. It codes for CASRQEGNNSPLHF.

This clonotype has only a few counts. The genes are TRBV12-5 and TRBJ1-6; D might be TRBD1 (5 bases). The CDR3 covers 15 residues. CDR1 is LGHNT and CDR2 is FRNRAP in the germline V gene. The germline V and J ends were trimmed by 6 bases and 8 bases, with 17 bases remaining between them. The CDR3 loop is CASGLSSGVDSPLHF. DNA of the CDR3: TGTGCTAGTGGCCTTTCATCGGGGGTGGATTCACCCCTCCACTTT.

The gene calls are TRBV20-1 and TRBJ1-1, with no clear D. The CDR3 covers 11 residues. V dropped 5 bases and J dropped 5 bases, with 9 bases sitting between them. Germline CDR1 is DFQATT and CDR2 is SNEGSKA (reference sequence). The CDR3 bases are TGCAGTGCTCCCCTTGGGACTGAAGCTTTCTTT. As protein: CSAPLGTEAFF.

In nucleotides, the CDR3 is TGTGCCAGCAGCCCAGGGGGCGGTAGGGGATGGTACGAGCAGTACTTC. Translating gives CASSPGGGRGWYEQYF. The chain uses TRBV7-9 and TRBJ2-7; 8 bases match TRBD1. The V gene's germline CDR1 is SEHNR and CDR2 FQNEAQ (reference sequence). After removal of 5 bases from V and 4 bases from J, the junction contained 13 bases not matched to a gene. The CDR3 contains 16 residues.

The chain combines TRBV11-2 with TRBJ1-5, with 7 bases lining up with TRBD1. Looked up from germline, CDR1 is SGHAT and CDR2 is FQNNGV. Unmatched junction bases numbered 15, after V lost 5 bases and J lost 5 bases. The CDR3 length is 17 residues. This CDR3 reads CASSTGQRERRHQPQHF. The DNA for the CDR3 is TGTGCCAGCAGCACGGGACAGCGGGAAAGACGCCATCAGCCCCAGCATTTT.

The CDR3 spells CSARGYRASGNTIYF. CDR3 DNA sequence: TGCAGTGCTAGAGGGTACAGGGCTTCAGGAAACACCATATATTTT. This chain uses TRBV20-1 with TRBJ1-3, with D perhaps TRBD1 (6 bases). The germline V gene encodes CDR1 DFQATT and CDR2 SNEGSKA (reference sequence). V was trimmed by 1 base and J by 4 bases, leaving 14 bases between them. CDR3 length: 15 residues.

The V and J genes are TRBV19 and TRBJ1-5; D remains unclear. CDR3 size: 10 residues. The V end was cut by 7 bases, the J end by 5 bases, with 3 bases between. Germline values: CDR1 LNHDA, CDR2 SQIVND (reference sequence). CDR3 coding DNA: TGTGCCAGTATCCATCAGCCCCAGCATTTT. This sequence encodes CASIHQPQHF.

The CDR3 DNA reads as TGTGCTAGTGGTCAGGGGTACGATGAGCAGTTCTTC. Amino acid sequence: CASGQGYDEQFF. The genes are TRBV12-5 and TRBJ2-1; D possibly corresponds to TRBD1 (6 bases). Germline V gene sequence: CDR1 LGHNT, CDR2 FRNRAP. The CDR3 consists of 12 residues. Between the trimmed V and J ends, which lost 5 bases and 8 bases, there was a span of 10 bases.

This clonotype was detected ten times or more. The chain couples TRBV7-2 to TRBJ1-3, with 7 bases lining up with TRBD1. The V gene end was trimmed by 2 bases and the J gene end by 8 bases; junction bases not matched to a gene: 3. The length of the CDR3 is 13 residues. The germline gives CDR1 SGHTA, CDR2 FQGNSA. Here the CDR3 reads CASSLRQGDTIYF. In DNA, the CDR3 is TGTGCCAGCAGCTTAAGACAGGGAGACACCATATATTTT.